The following is a T cell receptor (beta chain) sequence with its context. The data stem from a study of technical replicates of blood from a handful of donors. Some clones are missing from TCRdb's copy, which holds only in-frame ones; the method was immunoSEQ multiplex PCR. The profile shows some 77,000 clones, approximately 96% of them singletons. V lost 8 bases to trimming and J lost 2 bases; unmatched junction nucleotides: 10. The CDR3 spans 16 residues. Germline V gives CDR1 MDHEN, CDR2 SYDVKM. The J gene is TRBJ2-5, the V gene TRBV28; 11 bases match TRBD2. The sample comprised T cells isolated from PBMCs. This receptor was identified in a human donor in good health. This CDR3 reads CASPSASGRKQETQYF. CDR3 bases: TGTGCCAGCCCCTCGGCTAGCGGGAGGAAACAAGAGACCCAGTACTTC.